This TCR beta chain appears in the sequencing data of a study of blood T cell repertoires in COVID-19. Study as a whole: T cells, B-cell-depleted T cells, or PBMCs supplied cDNA or gDNA.

The assay was immunoSEQ multiplex PCR, and TCRdb's table has in-frame clones only and misses some. The sample contains approximately 360,000 clones, around 91% of which appear only once. The CDR3 consists of 17 residues. Germline trimming cut 4 bases from V and 4 bases from J; bases unmatched to any gene: 12. The germline V gene has CDR1 SGHDT and CDR2 YYEEEE. Material: peripheral blood. The chain employs TRBV5-6 and TRBJ2-1, with 9 bases aligning to TRBD2. This receptor was identified in a man between 18 and 29 years old with active or convalescent COVID-19. The CDR3 loop reads CASSLDLGTSSYNEQFF. The CDR3 DNA follows: TGTGCCAGCAGCCTAGACCTCGGGACTAGCAGTTACAATGAGCAGTTCTTC.